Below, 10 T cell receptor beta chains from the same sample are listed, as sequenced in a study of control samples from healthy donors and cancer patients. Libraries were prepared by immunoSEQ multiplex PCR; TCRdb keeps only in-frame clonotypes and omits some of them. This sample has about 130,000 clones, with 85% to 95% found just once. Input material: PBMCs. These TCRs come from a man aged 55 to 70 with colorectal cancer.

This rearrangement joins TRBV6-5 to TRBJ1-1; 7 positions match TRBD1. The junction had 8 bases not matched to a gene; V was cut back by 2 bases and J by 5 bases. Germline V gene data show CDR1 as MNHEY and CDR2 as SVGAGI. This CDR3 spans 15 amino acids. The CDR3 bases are TGTGCCAGCAGTTACGAGGGGGCCGTAAGTACTGAAGCTTTCTTT. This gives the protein CASSYEGAVSTEAFF.

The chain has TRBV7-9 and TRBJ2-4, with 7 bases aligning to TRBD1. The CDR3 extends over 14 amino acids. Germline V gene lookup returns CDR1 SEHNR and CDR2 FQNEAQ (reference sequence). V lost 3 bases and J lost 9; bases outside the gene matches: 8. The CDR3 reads CASSFPGGVGIQYF. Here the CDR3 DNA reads TGTGCCAGCAGCTTTCCAGGGGGTGTAGGCATTCAGTACTTC.

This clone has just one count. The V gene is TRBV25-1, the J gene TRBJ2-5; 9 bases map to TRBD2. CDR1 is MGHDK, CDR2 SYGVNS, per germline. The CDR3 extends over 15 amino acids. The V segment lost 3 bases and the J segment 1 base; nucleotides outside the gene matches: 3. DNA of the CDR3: TGTGCCAGCAGTGACAGACTAGCGGTCCAAGAGACCCAGTACTTC. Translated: CASSDRLAVQETQYF.

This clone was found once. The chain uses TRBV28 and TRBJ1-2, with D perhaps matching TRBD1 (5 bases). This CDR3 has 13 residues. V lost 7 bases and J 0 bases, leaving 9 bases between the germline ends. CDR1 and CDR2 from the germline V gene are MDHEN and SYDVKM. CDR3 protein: CASISGANYGYTF. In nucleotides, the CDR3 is TGTGCCAGCATATCGGGGGCTAACTATGGCTACACCTTC.

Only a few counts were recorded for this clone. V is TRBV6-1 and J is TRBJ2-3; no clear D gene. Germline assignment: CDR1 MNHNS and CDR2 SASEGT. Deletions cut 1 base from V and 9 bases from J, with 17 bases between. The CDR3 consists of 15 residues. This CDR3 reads CASSEDPSRAATQYF. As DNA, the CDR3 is TGTGCCAGCAGTGAAGACCCATCGAGAGCAGCCACGCAGTATTTT.

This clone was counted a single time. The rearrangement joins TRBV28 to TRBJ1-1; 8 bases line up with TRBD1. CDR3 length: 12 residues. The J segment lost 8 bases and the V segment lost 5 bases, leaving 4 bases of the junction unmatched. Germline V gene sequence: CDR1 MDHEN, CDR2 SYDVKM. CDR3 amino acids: CASSLRTGEAFF. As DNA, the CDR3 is TGTGCCAGCAGTCTCCGGACAGGGGAAGCTTTCTTT. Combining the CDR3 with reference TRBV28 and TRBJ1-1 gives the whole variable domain DVKVTQSSRYLVKRTGEKVFLECVQDMDHENMFWYRQDPGLGLRLIYFSYDVKMKEKGDIPEGYSVSREKKERFSLILESASTNQTSMYLCASSLRTGEAFFGQGTRLTVV.

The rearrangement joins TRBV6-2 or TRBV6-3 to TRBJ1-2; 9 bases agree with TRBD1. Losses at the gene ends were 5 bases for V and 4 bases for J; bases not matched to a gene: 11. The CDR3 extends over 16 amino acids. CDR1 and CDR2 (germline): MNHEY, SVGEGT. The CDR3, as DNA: TGTGCCAGCAGTCACCGGGACAGGGTACTTAGCTATGGCTACACCTTC. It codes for CASSHRDRVLSYGYTF.

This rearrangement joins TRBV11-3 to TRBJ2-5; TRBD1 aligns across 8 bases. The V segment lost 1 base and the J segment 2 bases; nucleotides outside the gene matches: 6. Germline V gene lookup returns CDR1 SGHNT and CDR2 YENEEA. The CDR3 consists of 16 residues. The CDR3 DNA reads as TGTGCCAGCAGCTTAGGCAGGGGGCCGGAACAAGAGACCCAGTACTTC. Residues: CASSLGRGPEQETQYF.

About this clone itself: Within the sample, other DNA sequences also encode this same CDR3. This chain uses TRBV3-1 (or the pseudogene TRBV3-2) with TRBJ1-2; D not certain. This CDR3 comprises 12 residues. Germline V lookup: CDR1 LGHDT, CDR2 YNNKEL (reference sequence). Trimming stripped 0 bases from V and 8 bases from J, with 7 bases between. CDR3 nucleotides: TGTGCCAGCAGCCAAGAGGGTGGCGGCTACACCTTC. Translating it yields CASSQEGGGYTF.

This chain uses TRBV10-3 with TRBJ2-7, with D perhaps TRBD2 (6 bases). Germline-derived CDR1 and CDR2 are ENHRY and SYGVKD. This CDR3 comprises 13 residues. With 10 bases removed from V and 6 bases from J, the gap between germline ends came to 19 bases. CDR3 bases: TGTGCCACCGCCCAACCCGGGACTCTCGAGCAGTACTTC. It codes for CATAQPGTLEQYF.